The 19 T cell receptor beta chains presented below share a single source sample, sequenced in a study of T cells after yellow fever vaccination. TCRdb re-called the 5' RACE reads through MiXCR, storing one row per CDR3 protein. The table lists fewer than 350,000 distinct CDR3 sequences, around 3.6% of them singletons. The sequenced sample was PBMCs, obtained on the day of the yellow fever booster vaccination. The source is a man younger than 35 who received the YFV17D yellow fever vaccine.

There are many counts of this clonotype. The J gene is TRBJ2-5, the V gene TRBV7-2, with TRBD2 matching 12 bases. Germline V gene lookup returns CDR1 SGHTA and CDR2 FQGNSA. Unmatched junction bases numbered 16, after V lost 7 bases and J lost 7 bases. The CDR3 loop spans 17 amino acids. CDR3 amino acids: CASTPASGGALGATQYF. The CDR3 DNA reads TGTGCCAGCACCCCGGCTAGCGGGGGGGCATTGGGCGCGACCCAGTACTTC.

This clonotype occurred many times. This chain links TRBV9 with TRBJ2-1; D remains unclear. CDR1 SGDLS and CDR2 YYNGEE come from the germline V gene. This CDR3 comprises 13 residues. Trimming removed 1 base from V and 7 bases from J, with 9 bases in between. The CDR3 reads CASSVSLGNEQFF. The CDR3 bases are TGTGCCAGCAGCGTATCCTTAGGGAATGAGCAGTTCTTC.

This clonotype has more than one count but fewer than ten. The gene calls are TRBV29-1 and TRBJ1-2; TRBD1 matches 10 bases. This CDR3 region has 13 residues. With V trimmed by 6 bases and J by 1 base, 2 bases remained unmatched. Per the germline V gene, CDR1 is SQVTM and CDR2 is ANQGSEA. Here the CDR3 DNA reads TGCAGCGTCCGGACAGGGGGTAACTATGGCTACACCTTC. This sequence encodes CSVRTGGNYGYTF.

This clonotype showed up just a few times. The genes are TRBV30 and TRBJ2-3, with D uncertain. V was shortened by 0 bases and J by 2 bases, with 12 bases between the two germline ends. Germline values: CDR1 GTSNPN, CDR2 SVGIG (reference sequence). CDR3 length: 15 residues. CDR3 amino acids: CAWSVGLSFTDTQYF. The CDR3 DNA reads as TGTGCCTGGAGTGTAGGTCTCTCCTTCACAGATACGCAGTATTTT.

This clonotype has at least ten counts. The chain links TRBV11-2 to TRBJ2-5, with TRBD2 matching 9 bases. The trim removed 2 bases at V and 5 bases at J, leaving 6 bases unmatched. Germline values: CDR1 SGHAT, CDR2 FQNNGV. The CDR3 extends over 15 amino acids. The CDR3: CASSLMLAGRETQYF. CDR3 DNA sequence: TGTGCCAGCAGCTTAATGCTAGCGGGGAGGGAGACCCAGTACTTC. Variable domain in full (rest from reference TRBV11-2 and TRBJ2-5): EAGVAQSPRYKIIEKRQSVAFWCNPISGHATLYWYQQILGQGPKLLIQFQNNGVVDDSQLPKDRFSAERLKGVDSTLKIQPAKLEDSAVYLCASSLMLAGRETQYFGPGTRLLVL.

This clonotype appeared many times. The gene calls are TRBV9 and TRBJ2-3; D call uncertain. The length of the CDR3 is 15 residues. Germline-derived CDR1 and CDR2 are SGDLS and YYNGEE. V was shortened by 2 bases and J by 0 bases, with 10 bases between the two germline ends. CDR3 in amino acids: CASSVSVSSTDTQYF. The CDR3 nucleotides read TGTGCCAGCAGCGTTTCGGTATCTAGCACAGATACGCAGTATTTT.

The sample holds a few counts of this clonotype. This rearrangement joins TRBV10-2 to TRBJ1-2, with D hard to call. From germline, CDR1 is WSHSY and CDR2 SAAADI. CDR3 length equals 15 residues. Trimming removed 7 bases from V and 2 bases from J, with 17 bases in between. DNA for the CDR3: TGCGCCAGCACCGGGCCTCAAAAGACGAACTATGGCTACACCTTC. Amino acid sequence: CASTGPQKTNYGYTF.

The chain links TRBV7-3 to TRBJ2-5, with 7 positions matching TRBD1. Germline assignment: CDR1 SGHTA and CDR2 FQGTGA. The CDR3 is made up of 14 amino acids. V dropped 4 bases and J dropped 5; count of bases not matched to a gene: 7. The CDR3 DNA reads TGTGCCAGCAGCTCTGACAGGGTGGGGGAGACCCAGTACTTC. Its protein product is CASSSDRVGETQYF. The variable domain in full, with the rest retrieved from reference TRBV7-3 and TRBJ2-5, is GAGVSQTPSNKVTEKGKYVELRCDPISGHTALYWYRQSLGQGPEFLIYFQGTGAADDSGLPNDRFFAVRPEGSVSTLKIQRTERGDSAVYLCASSSDRVGETQYFGPGTRLLVL.

This clonotype has just a few counts. The rearrangement links TRBV28 to TRBJ2-7, with D possibly being TRBD1 (5 bases). Germline CDR1 and CDR2: MDHEN and SYDVKM. The CDR3 has 13 amino acids. With 6 bases removed from V and 1 base from J, the gap between germline ends came to 10 bases. The CDR3 sequence is CASRPGYSYEQYV. CDR3 DNA sequence: TGTGCCAGCAGGCCAGGGTATTCCTACGAGCAGTACGTC.

CDR3 loop: CASSVLKKTGNTIYF. CDR3 DNA: TGTGCCAGCAGTGTCCTGAAAAAAACTGGAAACACCATATATTTT. This chain links TRBV2 with TRBJ1-3, with D uncertain. This CDR3 region has 15 residues. V shed 4 bases and J shed 2 bases, with 12 bases lying between them. Germline V gives CDR1 SNHLY, CDR2 FYNNEI.

The rearrangement uses TRBV5-1 and TRBJ1-2; no definite D call. V was cut by 2 bases and J by 0 bases, with 8 bases left in between. Germline V gene sequence: CDR1 SGHRS, CDR2 YFSETQ. The CDR3 spans 14 residues. The CDR3 spells CASSFDGTNYGYTF. The CDR3 DNA sequence: TGCGCCAGCAGCTTCGACGGCACTAACTATGGCTACACCTTC.

A remark on this clonotype: One junction end does not reproduce the germline sequence, and a read error may be involved. The chain joins TRBV7-7 to TRBJ2-5, with 15 bases aligning to TRBD2. The CDR3 length is 17 residues. Germline V gene sequence: CDR1 SSHAT, CDR2 FNYEAQ (reference sequence). DNA of the CDR3: TGTGCTAGCAGTGAGGGTCGGACTAGCGGGGGGGCGGAGACCCAGTACTTC. It specifies CASSEGRTSGGAETQYF.

This clonotype was recorded many times. J is TRBJ2-5 and V is TRBV7-2; TRBD1 matches 12 bases. The germline V gene has CDR1 SGHTA and CDR2 FQGNSA. V was pared by 1 base and J by 3 bases, with 9 bases of the junction left unmatched. The CDR3 spans 18 residues. This CDR3 is CASSLGRDRGLLEETQYF. The CDR3 DNA reads TGTGCCAGCAGCTTAGGCCGGGACAGGGGGCTTCTCGAAGAGACCCAGTACTTC.

This chain uses TRBV20-1 with TRBJ2-3; D possibly corresponds to TRBD2 (5 bases). The CDR3 is made up of 13 amino acids. Between the trimmed V and J ends, which lost 3 bases and 1 base, there was a span of 8 bases. From germline, CDR1 is DFQATT and CDR2 SNEGSKA (reference sequence). Here the CDR3 DNA reads TGCAGTGCTAGGCGGGTGGGCACAGATACGCAGTATTTT. Its translation: CSARRVGTDTQYF.

The gene calls are TRBV4-3 and TRBJ2-2; D might be TRBD1 (5 bases). The V gene's germline CDR1 is LGHNA and CDR2 YSLEER. Trimming took off 0 bases at V and 1 base at J, with 12 bases between the two ends. There are 17 residues in the CDR3. The CDR3 spells CASSQDRVTVNTGELFF. The CDR3 region has the DNA TGCGCCAGCAGCCAAGATAGGGTGACAGTGAACACCGGGGAGCTGTTTTTT.

Many counts were recorded for this clonotype. This sequence joins TRBV4-3 and TRBJ2-7, with 9 nucleotides matching TRBD1. The CDR3 consists of 15 residues. The germline CDR1 and CDR2 sequences are LGHNA and YSLEER. After removal of 2 bases from V and 6 bases from J, the junction contained 8 bases not matched to a gene. Written as DNA, the CDR3 is TGCGCCAGCAGCCAAAGTCCGGGACAGGGAAGCGAGCAGTACTTC. Its protein is CASSQSPGQGSEQYF.

The chain has TRBV4-3 and TRBJ1-2; D is possibly TRBD1 (5 bases). Between the trimmed V and J ends, which lost 0 bases and 5 bases, there was a span of 13 bases. CDR1 and CDR2 from the germline V gene are LGHNA and YSLEER. The CDR3 covers 15 residues. In DNA form, the CDR3 reads TGCGCCAGCAGCCAAGAGCTCGTGGGGGTATATGGCTACACCTTC. It specifies CASSQELVGVYGYTF.

There are many counts of this clonotype. CDR3 bases: TGTGCCACCAGCCGGGATCGGGTCAAAAACATTCAGTACTTC. As protein: CATSRDRVKNIQYF. The rearrangement links TRBV6-5 to TRBJ2-4; perhaps TRBD2 as D (5 bases). The CDR3 contains 14 residues. In germline, CDR1 is MNHEY, CDR2 SVGAGI. Trimming removed 10 bases from V and 3 bases from J, with 16 bases in between.

The chain recombines TRBV20-1 with TRBJ2-7; the D gene is possibly TRBD1 (5 bases). Trimming shortened V by 3 bases and J by 4 bases, and 16 bases separated the two germline ends. CDR3 size: 14 residues. CDR1 is DFQATT and CDR2 is SNEGSKA in the germline V gene (reference sequence). CDR3 in amino acids: CSASKGLDIYEQYF. The CDR3 nucleotides are TGCAGTGCTAGTAAGGGGCTAGACATATACGAGCAGTACTTC.